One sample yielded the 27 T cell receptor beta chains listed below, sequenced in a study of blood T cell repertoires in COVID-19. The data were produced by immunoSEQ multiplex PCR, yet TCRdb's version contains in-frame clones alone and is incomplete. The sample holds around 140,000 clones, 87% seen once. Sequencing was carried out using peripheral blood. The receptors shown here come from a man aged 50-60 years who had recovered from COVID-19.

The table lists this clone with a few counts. The chain's CDR3 is CASSLALTAQETQYF. For the CDR3, the DNA is TGTGCCAGCAGCTTAGCGCTAACTGCCCAAGAGACCCAGTACTTC. V and J are TRBV7-9 and TRBJ2-5; unclear D gene. This CDR3 has 15 residues. The V gene lost 0 bases and the J gene lost 1 base, with 9 bases spanning the gap. Per the germline V gene, CDR1 is SEHNR and CDR2 is FQNEAQ (reference sequence). Using reference TRBV7-9 and TRBJ2-5 for the parts outside the CDR3, the full variable domain is DTGVSQNPRHKITKRGQNVTFRCDPISEHNRLYWYRQTLGQGPEFLTYFQNEAQLEKSRLLSDRFSAERPKGSFSTLEIQRTEQGDSAMYLCASSLALTAQETQYFGPGTRLLVL.

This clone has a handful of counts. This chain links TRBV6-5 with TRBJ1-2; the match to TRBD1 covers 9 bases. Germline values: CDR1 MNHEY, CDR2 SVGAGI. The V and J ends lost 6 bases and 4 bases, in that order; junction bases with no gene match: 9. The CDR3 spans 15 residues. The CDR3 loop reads CASRPQGASSYGYTF. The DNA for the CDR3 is TGTGCCAGCAGGCCACAGGGGGCGTCCAGCTATGGCTACACCTTC.

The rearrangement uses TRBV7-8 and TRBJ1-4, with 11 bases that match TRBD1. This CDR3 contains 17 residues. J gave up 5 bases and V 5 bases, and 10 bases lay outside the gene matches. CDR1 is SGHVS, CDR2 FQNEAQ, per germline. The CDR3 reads CASSATWTGGQNEKLFF. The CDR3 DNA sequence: TGTGCCAGCAGCGCAACCTGGACAGGGGGCCAAAATGAAAAACTGTTTTTT.

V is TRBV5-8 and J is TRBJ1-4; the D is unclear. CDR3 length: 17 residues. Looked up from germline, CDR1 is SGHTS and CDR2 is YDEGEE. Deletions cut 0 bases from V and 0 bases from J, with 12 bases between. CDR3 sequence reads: CASSLGRRNATNEKLFF. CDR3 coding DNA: TGTGCCAGCAGCTTGGGTCGGAGGAATGCAACTAATGAAAAACTGTTTTTT.

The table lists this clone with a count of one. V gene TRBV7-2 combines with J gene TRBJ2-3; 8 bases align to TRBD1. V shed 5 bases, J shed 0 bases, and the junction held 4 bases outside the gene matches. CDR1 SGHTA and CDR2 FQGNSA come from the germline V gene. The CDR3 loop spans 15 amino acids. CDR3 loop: CASSETGVSTDTQYF. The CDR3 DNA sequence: TGTGCCAGCAGCGAGACAGGGGTGAGCACAGATACGCAGTATTTT.

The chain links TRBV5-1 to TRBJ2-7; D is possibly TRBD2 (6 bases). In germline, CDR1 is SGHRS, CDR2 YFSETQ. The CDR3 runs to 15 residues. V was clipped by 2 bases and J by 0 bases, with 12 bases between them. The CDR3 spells CASSFYRDSSYEQYF. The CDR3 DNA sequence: TGCGCCAGCAGCTTTTACCGGGACTCCTCCTACGAGCAGTACTTC. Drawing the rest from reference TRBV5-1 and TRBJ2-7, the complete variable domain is KAGVTQTPRYLIKTRGQQVTLSCSPISGHRSVSWYQQTPGQGLQFLFEYFSETQRNKGNFPGRFSGRQFSNSRSEMNVSTLELGDSALYLCASSFYRDSSYEQYFGPGTRLTVT.

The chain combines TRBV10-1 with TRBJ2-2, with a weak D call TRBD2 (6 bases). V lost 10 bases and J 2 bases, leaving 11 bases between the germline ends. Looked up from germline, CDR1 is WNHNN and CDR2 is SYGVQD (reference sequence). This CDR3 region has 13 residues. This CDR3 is CATEEGNTGELFF. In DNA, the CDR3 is TGCGCCACCGAGGAGGGTAACACCGGGGAGCTGTTTTTT.

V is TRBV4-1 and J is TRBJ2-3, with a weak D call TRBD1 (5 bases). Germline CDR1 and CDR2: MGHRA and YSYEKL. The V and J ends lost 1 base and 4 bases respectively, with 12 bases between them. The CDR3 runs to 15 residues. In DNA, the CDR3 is TGCGCCAGCAGCCAAGCAGGGTGGAGCGCAGATACGCAGTATTTT. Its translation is CASSQAGWSADTQYF.

The CDR3 loop is CASSSTGWYTEAFF. In DNA, the CDR3 is TGTGCCAGCAGTTCAACAGGGTGGTACACTGAAGCTTTCTTT. The chain carries TRBV27 and TRBJ1-1; perhaps TRBD1 as D (6 bases). Germline-derived CDR1 and CDR2 are MNHEY and SMNVEV (reference sequence). The CDR3 has 14 amino acids. V lost 4 bases to trimming and J lost 3 bases, with 12 bases between them.

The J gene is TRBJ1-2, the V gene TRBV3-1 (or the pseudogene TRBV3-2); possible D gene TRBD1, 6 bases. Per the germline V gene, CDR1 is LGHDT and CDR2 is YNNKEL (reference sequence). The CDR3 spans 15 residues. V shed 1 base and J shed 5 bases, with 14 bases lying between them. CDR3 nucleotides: TGTGCCAGCAGCCAAGGTACCACAGGGCGGTATGGCTACACCTTC. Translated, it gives CASSQGTTGRYGYTF.

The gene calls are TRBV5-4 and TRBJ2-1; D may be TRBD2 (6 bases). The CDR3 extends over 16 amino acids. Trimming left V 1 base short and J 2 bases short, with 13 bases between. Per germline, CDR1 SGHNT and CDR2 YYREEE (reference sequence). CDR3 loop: CASSLSRGSAYNEQFF. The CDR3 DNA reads TGTGCCAGCAGCTTGTCTCGGGGGTCTGCCTACAATGAGCAGTTCTTC.

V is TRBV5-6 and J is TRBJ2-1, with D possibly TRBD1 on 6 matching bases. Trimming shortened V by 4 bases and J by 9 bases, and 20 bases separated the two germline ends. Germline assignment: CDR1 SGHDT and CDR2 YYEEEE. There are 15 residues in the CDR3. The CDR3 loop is CASSPPGRGVGEQFF. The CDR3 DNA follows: TGTGCCAGCAGCCCCCCGGGCAGGGGAGTTGGTGAGCAGTTCTTC.

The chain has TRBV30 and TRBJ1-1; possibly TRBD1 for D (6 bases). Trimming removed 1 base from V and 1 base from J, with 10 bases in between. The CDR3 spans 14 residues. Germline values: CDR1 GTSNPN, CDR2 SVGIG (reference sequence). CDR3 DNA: TGTGCCTGGAGTGCCTTGGACAGGAACACTGAAGCTTTCTTT. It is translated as CAWSALDRNTEAFF.

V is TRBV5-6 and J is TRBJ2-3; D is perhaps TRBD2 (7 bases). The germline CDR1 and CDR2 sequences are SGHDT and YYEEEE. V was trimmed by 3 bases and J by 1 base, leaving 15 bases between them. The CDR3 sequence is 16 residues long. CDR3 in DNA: TGTGCCAGCAGCTCTTTGGGGGGGGCCGGCACAGATACGCAGTATTTT. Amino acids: CASSSLGGAGTDTQYF.

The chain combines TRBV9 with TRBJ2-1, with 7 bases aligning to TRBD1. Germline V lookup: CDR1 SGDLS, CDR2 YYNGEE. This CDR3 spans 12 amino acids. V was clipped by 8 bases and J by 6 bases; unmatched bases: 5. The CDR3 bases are TGTGCCAGTGCCAACAGGGGCAATGAGCAGTTCTTC. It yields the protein CASANRGNEQFF.

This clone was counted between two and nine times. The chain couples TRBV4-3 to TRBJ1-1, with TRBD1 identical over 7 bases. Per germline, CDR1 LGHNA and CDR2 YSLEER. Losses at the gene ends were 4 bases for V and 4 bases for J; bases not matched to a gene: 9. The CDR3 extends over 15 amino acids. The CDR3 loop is CASSPHSRGATEAFF. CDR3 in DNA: TGCGCCAGCAGCCCCCACTCCAGGGGGGCCACTGAAGCTTTCTTT.

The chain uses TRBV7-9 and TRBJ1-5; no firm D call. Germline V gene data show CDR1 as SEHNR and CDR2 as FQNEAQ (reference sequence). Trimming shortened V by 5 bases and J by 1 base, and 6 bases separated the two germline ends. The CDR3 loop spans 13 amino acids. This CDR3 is CASSLMSNQPQHF. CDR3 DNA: TGTGCCAGCAGCCTAATGAGCAATCAGCCCCAGCATTTT.

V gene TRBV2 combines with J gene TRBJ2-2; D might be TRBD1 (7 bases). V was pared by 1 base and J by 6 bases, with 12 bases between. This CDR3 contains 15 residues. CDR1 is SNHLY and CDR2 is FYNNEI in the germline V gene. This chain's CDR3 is CASSEGRGPAGELFF. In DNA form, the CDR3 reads TGTGCCAGCAGTGAAGGGAGGGGGCCGGCCGGGGAGCTGTTTTTT.

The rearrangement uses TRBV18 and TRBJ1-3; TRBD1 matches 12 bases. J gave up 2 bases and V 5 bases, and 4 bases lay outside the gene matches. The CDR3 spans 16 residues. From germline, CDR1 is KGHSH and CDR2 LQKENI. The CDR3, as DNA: TGTGCCAGCTCAACGGGACAGGGGGCTGCTGGAAACACCATATATTTT. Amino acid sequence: CASSTGQGAAGNTIYF.

The CDR3 loop reads CASSPGTGLPWETQYF. Written as DNA, the CDR3 is TGTGCCAGCAGCCCTGGGACAGGCCTCCCCTGGGAGACCCAGTACTTC. The genes are TRBV3-1 (or the pseudogene TRBV3-2) and TRBJ2-5, with 8 bases identical to TRBD1. This CDR3 is built from 16 residues. With 4 bases clipped from V and 5 bases from J, the junction kept 12 bases outside the gene matches. Germline V gene data show CDR1 as LGHDT and CDR2 as YNNKEL (reference sequence).

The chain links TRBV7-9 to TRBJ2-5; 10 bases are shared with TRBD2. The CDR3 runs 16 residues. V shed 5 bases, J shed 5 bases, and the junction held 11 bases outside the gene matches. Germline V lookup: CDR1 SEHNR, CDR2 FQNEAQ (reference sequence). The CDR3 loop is CASSRTSGNLAETQYF. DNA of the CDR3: TGTGCCAGCAGCCGGACTAGCGGCAACCTCGCCGAGACCCAGTACTTC.

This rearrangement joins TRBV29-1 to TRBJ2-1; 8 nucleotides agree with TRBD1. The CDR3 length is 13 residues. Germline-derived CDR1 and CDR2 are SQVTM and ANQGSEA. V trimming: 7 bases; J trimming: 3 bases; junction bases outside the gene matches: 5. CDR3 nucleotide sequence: TGCAGCGGGGCCGGGACAGGCTACAATGAGCAGTTCTTC. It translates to CSGAGTGYNEQFF.

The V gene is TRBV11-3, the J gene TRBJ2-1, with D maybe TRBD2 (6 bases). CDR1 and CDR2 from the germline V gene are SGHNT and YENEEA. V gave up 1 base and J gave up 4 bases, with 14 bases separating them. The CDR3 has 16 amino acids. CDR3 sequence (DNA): TGTGCCAGCAGCTTAGGTGGCGGGGTTGAGTACAATGAGCAGTTCTTC. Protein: CASSLGGGVEYNEQFF. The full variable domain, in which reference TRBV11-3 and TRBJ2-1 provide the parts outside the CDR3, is EAGVVQSPRYKIIEKKQPVAFWCNPISGHNTLYWYLQNLGQGPELLIRYENEEAVDDSQLPKDRFSAERLKGVDSTLKIQPAELGDSAVYLCASSLGGGVEYNEQFFGPGTRLTVL.

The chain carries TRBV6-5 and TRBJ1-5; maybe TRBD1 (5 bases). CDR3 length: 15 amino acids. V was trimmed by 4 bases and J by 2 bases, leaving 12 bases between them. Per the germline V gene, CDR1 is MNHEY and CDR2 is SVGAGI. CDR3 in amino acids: CASSSAGPGNQPQHF. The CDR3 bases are TGTGCCAGCAGTTCCGCAGGGCCCGGCAATCAGCCCCAGCATTTT.

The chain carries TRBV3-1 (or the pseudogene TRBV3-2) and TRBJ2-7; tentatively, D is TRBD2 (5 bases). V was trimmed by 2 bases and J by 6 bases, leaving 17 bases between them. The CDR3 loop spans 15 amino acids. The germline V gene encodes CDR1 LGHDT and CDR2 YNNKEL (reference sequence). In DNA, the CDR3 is TGTGCCAGCAGCCAACTGCTAGGGCGGGTCTCCGAGCAGTACTTC. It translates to CASSQLLGRVSEQYF.

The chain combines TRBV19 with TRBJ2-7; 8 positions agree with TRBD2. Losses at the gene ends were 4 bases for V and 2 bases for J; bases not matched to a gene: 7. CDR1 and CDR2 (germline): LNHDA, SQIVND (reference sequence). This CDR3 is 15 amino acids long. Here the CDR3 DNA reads TGTGCCAGTAGTACAGAGCGGGGGCCAACCTACGAGCAGTACTTC. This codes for CASSTERGPTYEQYF.

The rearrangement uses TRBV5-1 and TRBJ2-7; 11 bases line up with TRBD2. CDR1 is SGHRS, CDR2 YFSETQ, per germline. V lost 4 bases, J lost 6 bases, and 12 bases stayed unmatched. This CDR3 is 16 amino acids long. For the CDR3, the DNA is TGCGCCAGCAGCCCAGTAATAGCGGGGGGGCTCCCCGAGCAGTACTTC. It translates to CASSPVIAGGLPEQYF.